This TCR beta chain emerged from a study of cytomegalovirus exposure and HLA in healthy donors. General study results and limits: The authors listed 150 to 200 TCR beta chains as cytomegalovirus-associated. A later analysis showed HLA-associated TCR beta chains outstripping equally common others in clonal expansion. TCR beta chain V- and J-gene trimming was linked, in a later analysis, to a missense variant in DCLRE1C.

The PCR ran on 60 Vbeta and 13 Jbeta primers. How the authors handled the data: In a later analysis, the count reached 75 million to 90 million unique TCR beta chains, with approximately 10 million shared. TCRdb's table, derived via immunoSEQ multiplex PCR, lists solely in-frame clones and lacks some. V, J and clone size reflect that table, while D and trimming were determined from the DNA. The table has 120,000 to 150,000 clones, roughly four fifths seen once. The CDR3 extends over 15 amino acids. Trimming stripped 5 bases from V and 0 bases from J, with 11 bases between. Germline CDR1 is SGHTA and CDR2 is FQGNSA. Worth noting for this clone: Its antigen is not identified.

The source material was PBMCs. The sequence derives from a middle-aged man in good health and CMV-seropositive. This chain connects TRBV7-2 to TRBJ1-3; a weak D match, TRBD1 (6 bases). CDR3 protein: CASSPRGGSGNTIYF. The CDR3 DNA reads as TGTGCCAGCAGCCCAAGGGGGGGCTCTGGAAACACCATATATTTT.